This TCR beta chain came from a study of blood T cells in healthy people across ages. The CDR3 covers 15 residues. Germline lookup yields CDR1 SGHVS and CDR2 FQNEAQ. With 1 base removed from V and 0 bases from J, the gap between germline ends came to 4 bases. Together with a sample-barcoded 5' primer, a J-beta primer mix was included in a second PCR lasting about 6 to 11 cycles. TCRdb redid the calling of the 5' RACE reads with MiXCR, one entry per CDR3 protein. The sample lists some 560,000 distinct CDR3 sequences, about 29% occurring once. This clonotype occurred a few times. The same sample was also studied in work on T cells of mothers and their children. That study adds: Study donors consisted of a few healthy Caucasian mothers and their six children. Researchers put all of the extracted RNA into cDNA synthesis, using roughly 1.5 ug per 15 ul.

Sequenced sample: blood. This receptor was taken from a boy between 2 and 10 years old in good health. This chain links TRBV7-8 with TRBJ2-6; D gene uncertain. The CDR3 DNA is TGTGCCAGCAGCTTAGGCCGCTCTGGGGCCAACGTCCTGACTTTC. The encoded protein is CASSLGRSGANVLTF.